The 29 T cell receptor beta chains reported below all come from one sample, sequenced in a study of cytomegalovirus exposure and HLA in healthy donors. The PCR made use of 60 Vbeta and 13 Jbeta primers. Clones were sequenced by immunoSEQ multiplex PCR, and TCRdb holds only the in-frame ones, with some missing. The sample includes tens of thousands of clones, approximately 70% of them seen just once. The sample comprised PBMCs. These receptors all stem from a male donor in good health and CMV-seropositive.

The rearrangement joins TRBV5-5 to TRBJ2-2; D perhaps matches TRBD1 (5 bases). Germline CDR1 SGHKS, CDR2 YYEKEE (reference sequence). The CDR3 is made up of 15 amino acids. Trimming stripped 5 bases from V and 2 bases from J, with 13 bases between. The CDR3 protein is CASRYRPANTGELFF. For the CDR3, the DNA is TGTGCCAGCAGGTACAGGCCAGCAAACACCGGGGAGCTGTTTTTT. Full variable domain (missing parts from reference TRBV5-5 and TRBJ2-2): DAGVTQSPTHLIKTRGQQVTLRCSPISGHKSVSWYQQVLGQGPQFIFQYYEKEERGRGNFPDRFSARQFPNYSSELNVNALLLGDSALYLCASRYRPANTGELFFGEGSRLTVL.

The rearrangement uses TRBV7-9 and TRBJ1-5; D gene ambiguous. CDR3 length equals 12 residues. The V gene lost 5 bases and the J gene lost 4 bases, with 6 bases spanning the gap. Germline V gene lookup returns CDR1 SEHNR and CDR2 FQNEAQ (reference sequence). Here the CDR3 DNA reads TGTGCCAGCAGCCTGACTAATCAGCCCCAGCATTTT. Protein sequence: CASSLTNQPQHF.

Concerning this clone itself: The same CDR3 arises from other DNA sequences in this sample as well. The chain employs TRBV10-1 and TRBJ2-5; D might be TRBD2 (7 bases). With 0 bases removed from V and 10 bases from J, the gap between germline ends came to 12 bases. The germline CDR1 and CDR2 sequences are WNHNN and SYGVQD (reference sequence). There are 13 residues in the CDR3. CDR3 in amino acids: CASSESRGGSQYF. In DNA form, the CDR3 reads TGCGCCAGCAGTGAGTCTAGGGGGGGAAGCCAGTACTTC.

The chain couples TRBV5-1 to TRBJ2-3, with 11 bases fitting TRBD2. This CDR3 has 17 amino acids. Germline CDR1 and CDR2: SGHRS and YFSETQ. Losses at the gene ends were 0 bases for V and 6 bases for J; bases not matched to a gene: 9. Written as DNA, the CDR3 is TGCGCCAGCAGCTTGGCCTCTAGCGGGAGGACCGGGGATACGCAGTATTTT. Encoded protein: CASSLASSGRTGDTQYF.

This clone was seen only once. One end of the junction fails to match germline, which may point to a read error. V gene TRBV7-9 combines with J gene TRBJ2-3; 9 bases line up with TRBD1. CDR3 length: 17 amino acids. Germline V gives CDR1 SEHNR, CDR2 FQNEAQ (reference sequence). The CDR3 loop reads CSSSDEQGALRTDTQYF. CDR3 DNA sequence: TGTTCCAGCAGCGACGAACAGGGGGCGCTTCGAACAGATACGCAGTATTTT.

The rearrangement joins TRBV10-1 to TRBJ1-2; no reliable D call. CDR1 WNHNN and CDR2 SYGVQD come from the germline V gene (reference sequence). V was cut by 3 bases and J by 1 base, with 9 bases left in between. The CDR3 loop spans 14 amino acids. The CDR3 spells CASSEWGGNYGYTF. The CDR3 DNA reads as TGCGCCAGCAGTGAATGGGGAGGTAACTATGGCTACACCTTC.

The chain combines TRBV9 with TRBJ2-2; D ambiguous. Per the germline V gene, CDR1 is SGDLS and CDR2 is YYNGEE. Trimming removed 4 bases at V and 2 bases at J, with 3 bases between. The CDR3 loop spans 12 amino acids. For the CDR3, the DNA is TGTGCCAGCAGCCTAAACACCGGGGAGCTGTTTTTT. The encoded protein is CASSLNTGELFF.

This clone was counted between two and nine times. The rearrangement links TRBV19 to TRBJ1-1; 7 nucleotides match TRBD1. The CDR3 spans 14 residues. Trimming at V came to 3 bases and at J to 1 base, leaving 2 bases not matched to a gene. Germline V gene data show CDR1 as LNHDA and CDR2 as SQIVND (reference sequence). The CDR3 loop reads CASSMGQKNTEAFF. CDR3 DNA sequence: TGTGCCAGTAGTATGGGACAGAAGAACACTGAAGCTTTCTTT.

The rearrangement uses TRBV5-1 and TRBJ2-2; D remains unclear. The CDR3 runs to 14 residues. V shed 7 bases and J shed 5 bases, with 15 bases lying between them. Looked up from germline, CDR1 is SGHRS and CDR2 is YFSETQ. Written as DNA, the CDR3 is TGCGCCAGCTTCGGAACGGAACTAACCGGGGAGCTGTTTTTT. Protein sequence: CASFGTELTGELFF.

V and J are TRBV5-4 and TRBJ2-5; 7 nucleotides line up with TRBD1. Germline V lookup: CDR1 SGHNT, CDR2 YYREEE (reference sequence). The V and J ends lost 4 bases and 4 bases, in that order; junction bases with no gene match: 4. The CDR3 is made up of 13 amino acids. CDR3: CASSPYRGETQYF. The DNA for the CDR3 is TGTGCCAGCAGCCCTTACAGGGGAGAGACCCAGTACTTC. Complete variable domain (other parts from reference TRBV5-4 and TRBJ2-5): ETGVTQSPTHLIKTRGQQVTLRCSSQSGHNTVSWYQQALGQGPQFIFQYYREEENGRGNFPPRFSGLQFPNYSSELNVNALELDDSALYLCASSPYRGETQYFGPGTRLLVL.

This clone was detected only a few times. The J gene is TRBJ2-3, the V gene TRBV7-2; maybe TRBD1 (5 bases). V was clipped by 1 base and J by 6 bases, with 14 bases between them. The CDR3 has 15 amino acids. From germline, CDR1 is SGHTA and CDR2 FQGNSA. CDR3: CASSLEFRAVDTQYF. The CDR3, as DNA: TGTGCCAGCAGCTTAGAGTTCAGGGCAGTTGATACGCAGTATTTT. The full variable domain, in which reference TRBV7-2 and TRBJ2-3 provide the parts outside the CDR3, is GAGVSQSPSNKVTEKGKDVELRCDPISGHTALYWYRQSLGQGLEFLIYFQGNSAPDKSGLPSDRFSAERTGGSVSTLTIQRTQQEDSAVYLCASSLEFRAVDTQYFGPGTRLTVL.

The chain's CDR3 is CASSPTGQDTEAFF. The CDR3 nucleotides are TGTGCCAGCAGCCCGACAGGTCAGGACACTGAAGCTTTCTTT. The rearrangement joins TRBV7-3 to TRBJ1-1, with D perhaps matching TRBD1 (6 bases). V was shortened by 5 bases and J by 3 bases, with 13 bases between the two germline ends. CDR3 length: 14 residues. Per germline, CDR1 SGHTA and CDR2 FQGTGA.

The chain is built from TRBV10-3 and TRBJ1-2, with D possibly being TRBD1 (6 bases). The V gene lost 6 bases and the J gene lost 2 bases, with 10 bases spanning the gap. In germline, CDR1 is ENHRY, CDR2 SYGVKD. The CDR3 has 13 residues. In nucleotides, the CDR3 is TGTGCCATCAGCGAAGACAGGAACTATGGCTACACCTTC. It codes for CAISEDRNYGYTF.

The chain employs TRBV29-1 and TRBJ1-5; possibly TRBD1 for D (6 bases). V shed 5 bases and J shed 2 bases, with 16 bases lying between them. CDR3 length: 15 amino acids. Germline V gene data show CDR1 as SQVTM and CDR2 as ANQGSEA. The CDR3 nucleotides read TGCAGCGTTTCTACCTCCGCAGGGGGCAATCAGCCCCAGCATTTT. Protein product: CSVSTSAGGNQPQHF.

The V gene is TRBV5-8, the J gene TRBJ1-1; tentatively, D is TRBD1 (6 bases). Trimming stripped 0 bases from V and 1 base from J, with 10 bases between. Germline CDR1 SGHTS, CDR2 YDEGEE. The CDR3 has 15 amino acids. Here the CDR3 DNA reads TGTGCCAGCAGCTTGGGGACAGCCGAGAACACTGAAGCTTTCTTT. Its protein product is CASSLGTAENTEAFF. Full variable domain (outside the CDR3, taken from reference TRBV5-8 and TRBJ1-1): EAGVTQSPTHLIKTRGQQATLRCSPISGHTSVYWYQQALGLGLQFLLWYDEGEERNRGNFPPRFSGRQFPNYSSELNVNALELEDSALYLCASSLGTAENTEAFFGQGTRLTVV.

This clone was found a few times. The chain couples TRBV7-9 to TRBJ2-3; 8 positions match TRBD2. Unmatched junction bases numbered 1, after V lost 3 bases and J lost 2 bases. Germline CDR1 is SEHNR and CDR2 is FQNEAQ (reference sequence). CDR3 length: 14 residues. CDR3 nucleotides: TGTGCCAGCAGCTTCGGGGGGGACACAGATACGCAGTATTTT. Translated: CASSFGGDTDTQYF.

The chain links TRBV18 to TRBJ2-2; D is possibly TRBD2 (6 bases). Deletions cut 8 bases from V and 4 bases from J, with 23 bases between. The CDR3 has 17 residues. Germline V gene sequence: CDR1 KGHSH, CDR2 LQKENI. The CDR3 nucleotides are TGTGCCAGCGCCCGATCACCTTTGCGGGATGCCACCGGGGAGCTGTTTTTT. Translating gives CASARSPLRDATGELFF.

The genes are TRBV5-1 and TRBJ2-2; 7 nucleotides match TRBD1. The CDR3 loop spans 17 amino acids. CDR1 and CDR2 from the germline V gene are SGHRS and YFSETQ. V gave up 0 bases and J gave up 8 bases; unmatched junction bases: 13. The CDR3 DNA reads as TGCGCCAGCAGCTTGGCGACAGGGCTTTCGTGGCCAGGGGAGCTGTTTTTT. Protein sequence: CASSLATGLSWPGELFF.

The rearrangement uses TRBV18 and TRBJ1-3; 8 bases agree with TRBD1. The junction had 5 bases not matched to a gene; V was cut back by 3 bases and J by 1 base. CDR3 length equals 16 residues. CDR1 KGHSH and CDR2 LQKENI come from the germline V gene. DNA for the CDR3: TGTGCCAGCTCACCTGATCAGGGGGCATCTGGAAACACCATATATTTT. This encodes CASSPDQGASGNTIYF.

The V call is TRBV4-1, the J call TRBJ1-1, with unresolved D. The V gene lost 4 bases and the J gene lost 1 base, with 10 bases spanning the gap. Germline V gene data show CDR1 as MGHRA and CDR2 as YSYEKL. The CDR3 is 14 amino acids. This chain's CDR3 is CASSLRLENTEAFF. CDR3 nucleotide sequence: TGCGCCAGCAGCCTACGACTGGAGAACACTGAAGCTTTCTTT.

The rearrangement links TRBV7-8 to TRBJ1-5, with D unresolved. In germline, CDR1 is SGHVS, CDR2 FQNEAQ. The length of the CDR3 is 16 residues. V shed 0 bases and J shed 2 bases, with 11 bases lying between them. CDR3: CASSLARLFGNQPQHF. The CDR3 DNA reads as TGTGCCAGCAGCTTAGCGCGGCTATTTGGCAATCAGCCCCAGCATTTT.

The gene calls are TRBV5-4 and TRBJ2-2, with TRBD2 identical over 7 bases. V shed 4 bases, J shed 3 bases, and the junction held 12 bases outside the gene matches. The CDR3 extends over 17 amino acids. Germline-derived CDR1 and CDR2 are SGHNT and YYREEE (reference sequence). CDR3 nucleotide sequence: TGTGCCAGCAGCGGTTCGGCGGGGCTAGCGGACACCGGGGAGCTGTTTTTT. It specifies CASSGSAGLADTGELFF. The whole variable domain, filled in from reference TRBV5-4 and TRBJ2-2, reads ETGVTQSPTHLIKTRGQQVTLRCSSQSGHNTVSWYQQALGQGPQFIFQYYREEENGRGNFPPRFSGLQFPNYSSELNVNALELDDSALYLCASSGSAGLADTGELFFGEGSRLTVL.

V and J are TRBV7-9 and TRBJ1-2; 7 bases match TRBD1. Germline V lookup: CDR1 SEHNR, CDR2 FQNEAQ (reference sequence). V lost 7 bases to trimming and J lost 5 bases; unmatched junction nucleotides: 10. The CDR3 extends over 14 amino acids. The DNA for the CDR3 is TGTGCCAGCACCCAGATCAGGGGACAGTATGGCTACACCTTC. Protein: CASTQIRGQYGYTF.

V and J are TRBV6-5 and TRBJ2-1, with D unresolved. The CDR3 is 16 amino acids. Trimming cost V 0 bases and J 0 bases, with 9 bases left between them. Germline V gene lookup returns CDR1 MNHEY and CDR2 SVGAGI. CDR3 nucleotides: TGTGCCAGCAGTTACTCGAACGGTTACTCCTACAATGAGCAGTTCTTC. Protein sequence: CASSYSNGYSYNEQFF.

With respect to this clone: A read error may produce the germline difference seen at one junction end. DNA for the CDR3: TGTTCCAGCAGCCCTGGATCTCGGGGATTTAACTATGGCTACACCTTC. It codes for CSSSPGSRGFNYGYTF. The genes are TRBV7-9 and TRBJ1-2; unclear D gene. Germline loops: CDR1 SEHNR, CDR2 FQNEAQ (reference sequence). The CDR3 is made up of 16 amino acids. Full variable domain (remainder filled in from reference TRBV7-9 and TRBJ1-2): DTGVSQNPRHKITKRGQNVTFRCDPISEHNRLYWYRQTLGQGPEFLTYFQNEAQLEKSRLLSDRFSAERPKGSFSTLEIQRTEQGDSAMYLCSSSPGSRGFNYGYTFGSGTRLTVV.

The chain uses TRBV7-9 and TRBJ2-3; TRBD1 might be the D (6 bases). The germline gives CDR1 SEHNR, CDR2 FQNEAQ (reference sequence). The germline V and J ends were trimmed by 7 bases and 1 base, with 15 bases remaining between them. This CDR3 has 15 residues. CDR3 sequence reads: CASNSPRTGTDTQYF. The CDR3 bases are TGTGCCAGCAACTCACCCCGGACAGGCACAGATACGCAGTATTTT.

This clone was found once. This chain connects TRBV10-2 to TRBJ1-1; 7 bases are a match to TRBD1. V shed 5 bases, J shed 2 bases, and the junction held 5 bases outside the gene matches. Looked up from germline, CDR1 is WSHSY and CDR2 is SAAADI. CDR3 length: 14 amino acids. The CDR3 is CASSPRQGNTEAFF. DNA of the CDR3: TGCGCCAGCAGTCCTCGACAGGGAAACACTGAAGCTTTCTTT.

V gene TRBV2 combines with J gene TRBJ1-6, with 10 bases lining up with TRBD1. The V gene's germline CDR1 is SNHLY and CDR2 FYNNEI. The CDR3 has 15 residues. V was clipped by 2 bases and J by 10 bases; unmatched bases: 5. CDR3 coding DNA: TGTGCCAGCAGTGAATGGGACAGGGGTGGATCACCCCTCCACTTT. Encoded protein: CASSEWDRGGSPLHF. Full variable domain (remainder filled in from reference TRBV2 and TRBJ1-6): EPEVTQTPSHQVTQMGQEVILRCVPISNHLYFYWYRQILGQKVEFLVSFYNNEISEKSEIFDDQFSVERPDGSNFTLKIRSTKLEDSAMYFCASSEWDRGGSPLHFGNGTRLTVT.

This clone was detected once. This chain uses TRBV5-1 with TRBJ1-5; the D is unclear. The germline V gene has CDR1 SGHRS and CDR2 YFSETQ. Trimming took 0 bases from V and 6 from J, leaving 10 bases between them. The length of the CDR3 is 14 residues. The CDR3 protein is CASSLVAGSQPQHF. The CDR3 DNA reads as TGCGCCAGCAGCTTGGTGGCGGGGTCTCAGCCCCAGCATTTT.